Following are 22 T cell receptor beta chains from one sample sequenced in a study of CD8 T cells in ankylosing spondylitis. General study points: Within ankylosing spondylitis blood, a TCR beta motif made up of fewer than ten highly homologous variants appeared to be characteristic.

In TCRdb, the 5' RACE reads were re-called with MiXCR into one record per CDR3 protein. The sample includes 350,000 to 450,000 distinct CDR3 sequences, about 25% seen only once; the top ten take under 0.9%. Their target antigens are unknown. Sequencing input: blood, either unsorted or a sorted T cell fraction (not recorded which). These receptors were taken from a male donor with ankylosing spondylitis.

DNA of the CDR3: TGCAGTGCTCAAACTTCTCTATCCAAGGGAGATACGCAGTATTTT. This translates into CSAQTSLSKGDTQYF. The rearrangement joins TRBV20-1 to TRBJ2-3, with unresolved D. Germline values: CDR1 DFQATT, CDR2 SNEGSKA (reference sequence). The CDR3 runs to 15 residues. V was cut by 5 bases and J by 5 bases, with 20 bases left in between.

The J gene is TRBJ2-3, the V gene TRBV29-1; 8 bases are a match to TRBD2. This CDR3 has 14 amino acids. Germline CDR1 is SQVTM and CDR2 is ANQGSEA. The V segment lost 1 base and the J segment 1 base; nucleotides outside the gene matches: 1. CDR3 sequence (DNA): TGCAGCGTTGAAGGGCGGGGGGGCACAGATACGCAGTATTTT. Translation: CSVEGRGGTDTQYF.

This clonotype was counted a few times. The DNA of the CDR3 is TGTGCCAGCAGCCTGCTACTAGCGGGAGCGATCGAGCAGTACTTC. This gives the protein CASSLLLAGAIEQYF. This chain links TRBV11-2 with TRBJ2-7; TRBD2 matches 11 bases. Germline V CDR1 and CDR2: SGHAT, FQNNGV. Trimming at V came to 5 bases and at J to 6 bases, leaving 9 bases not matched to a gene. The CDR3 consists of 15 residues.

There are a few counts of this clonotype. V and J are TRBV4-1 and TRBJ2-5; 9 nucleotides match TRBD2. The CDR3 sequence is 20 residues long. Germline trimming cut 2 bases from V and 2 bases from J; bases unmatched to any gene: 18. Germline CDR1 and CDR2: MGHRA and YSYEKL. In DNA form, the CDR3 reads TGCGCCAGCAGCCAACAACAGCTTAGCGGGAGTAGCTCTAGACAAGAGACCCAGTACTTC. It yields the protein CASSQQQLSGSSSRQETQYF.

This clonotype was counted at least ten times. The chain has TRBV19 and TRBJ2-6; D not resolved. The CDR3 contains 17 residues. Looked up from germline, CDR1 is LNHDA and CDR2 is SQIVND (reference sequence). Trimming removed 0 bases from V and 0 bases from J, with 9 bases in between. In DNA form, the CDR3 reads TGTGCCAGTAGTATAGATATGACGCACTCTGGGGCCAACGTCCTGACTTTC. Translating gives CASSIDMTHSGANVLTF. Full variable domain (outside the CDR3, taken from reference TRBV19 and TRBJ2-6): DGGITQSPKYLFRKEGQNVTLSCEQNLNHDAMYWYRQDPGQGLRLIYYSQIVNDFQKGDIAEGYSVSREKKESFPLTVTSAQKNPTAFYLCASSIDMTHSGANVLTFGAGSRLTVL.

The J gene is TRBJ2-1, the V gene TRBV7-6, with 7 bases identical to TRBD2. The CDR3 covers 17 residues. V lost 5 bases, J lost 0 bases, and 10 bases stayed unmatched. Looked up from germline, CDR1 is SGHVS and CDR2 is FNYEAQ. The CDR3 DNA reads TGTGCCAGCAGCCCGTTCCTAGCGGAGAGCTCCTACAATGAGCAGTTCTTC. Translating gives CASSPFLAESSYNEQFF.

This chain joins TRBV20-1 and TRBJ2-5; the match to TRBD2 covers 8 bases. The CDR3 has 14 residues. Germline trimming cut 6 bases from V and 5 bases from J; bases unmatched to any gene: 11. Germline CDR1 reads DFQATT; CDR2 reads SNEGSKA (reference sequence). The CDR3 DNA reads as TGCAGTGCCCAGGGCGGGGGGCATAGGGAGACCCAGTACTTC. Protein sequence: CSAQGGGHRETQYF.

This clonotype was detected only a few times. The rearrangement joins TRBV11-3 to TRBJ2-2, with D perhaps TRBD1 (6 bases). The CDR3 extends over 15 amino acids. V gave up 1 base and J gave up 5 bases, with 11 bases separating them. CDR1 and CDR2 from the germline V gene are SGHNT and YENEEA. This CDR3 reads CASSLGQDTTGELFF. The CDR3 DNA is TGTGCCAGCAGCTTAGGACAGGACACTACCGGGGAGCTGTTTTTT. The full variable domain, its missing parts supplied by reference TRBV11-3 and TRBJ2-2, is EAGVVQSPRYKIIEKKQPVAFWCNPISGHNTLYWYLQNLGQGPELLIRYENEEAVDDSQLPKDRFSAERLKGVDSTLKIQPAELGDSAVYLCASSLGQDTTGELFFGEGSRLTVL.

This clonotype was recorded once. The V call is TRBV5-1, the J call TRBJ2-3, with D maybe TRBD1 (5 bases). CDR3 size: 16 residues. CDR1 and CDR2 from the germline V gene are SGHRS and YFSETQ. Trimming took off 0 bases at V and 1 base at J, with 12 bases between the two ends. The CDR3 DNA follows: TGCGCCAGCAGCTTGGCCTTGTCCAGGGGCACAGATACGCAGTATTTT. It codes for CASSLALSRGTDTQYF. The complete variable domain, with remaining parts taken from reference TRBV5-1 and TRBJ2-3, reads KAGVTQTPRYLIKTRGQQVTLSCSPISGHRSVSWYQQTPGQGLQFLFEYFSETQRNKGNFPGRFSGRQFSNSRSEMNVSTLELGDSALYLCASSLALSRGTDTQYFGPGTRLTVL.

Only a few counts were recorded for this clonotype. CDR3 in DNA: TGTGCCAGCAGCCAGGCACTGACAGGGGTGCTCACTGAAGCTTTCTTT. Its translation is CASSQALTGVLTEAFF. The genes are TRBV3-1 and TRBJ1-1; 8 nucleotides align to TRBD1. Trimming removed 3 bases from V and 4 bases from J; junction bases left unmatched: 10. Germline values: CDR1 LGHDT, CDR2 YNNKEL (reference sequence). The CDR3 is 16 amino acids. The full variable domain, rest sourced from reference TRBV3-1 and TRBJ1-1, is DTAVSQTPKYLVTQMGNDKSIKCEQNLGHDTMYWYKQDSKKFLKIMFSYNNKELIINETVPNRFSPKSPDKAHLNLHINSLELGDSAVYFCASSQALTGVLTEAFFGQGTRLTVV.

This clonotype has only a few counts. This rearrangement joins TRBV5-5 to TRBJ1-1; D remains ambiguous. Trimming left V 1 base short and J 1 base short, with 14 bases between. The CDR3 is 16 residues long. Germline V CDR1 and CDR2: SGHKS, YYEKEE (reference sequence). The CDR3 is CASSLLGEEPNTEAFF. CDR3 DNA: TGTGCCAGCAGCTTGCTGGGCGAGGAGCCGAACACTGAAGCTTTCTTT.

This chain connects TRBV12-3 or TRBV12-4 to TRBJ1-6, with 7 bases lining up with TRBD1. Trimming removed 5 bases from V and 4 bases from J; junction bases left unmatched: 5. The CDR3 spans 15 residues. The CDR3 region is CASSKSQGYNSPLHF. The DNA of the CDR3 is TGTGCCAGCAGTAAATCACAGGGGTATAATTCACCCCTCCACTTT.

The rearrangement links TRBV3-1 to TRBJ2-1; TRBD2 matches at 13 bases. J lost 4 bases, V lost 0 bases, and 9 bases had no gene match. CDR1 is LGHDT and CDR2 is YNNKEL in the germline V gene (reference sequence). This CDR3 region has 19 residues. CDR3 sequence (DNA): TGTGCCAGCAGCCAAGATGAGGTTACTAGCGGGAGGGATTACAATGAGCAGTTCTTC. Its translation: CASSQDEVTSGRDYNEQFF.

The chain recombines TRBV6-2 or TRBV6-3 with TRBJ2-1; 7 bases align to TRBD2. Germline CDR1 reads MNHEY; CDR2 reads SVGEGT. Trimming at V came to 5 bases and at J to 8 bases, leaving 3 bases not matched to a gene. CDR3 length equals 12 residues. CDR3 coding DNA: TGTGCCAGCAGTGAGACTAGCTATGAGCAGTTCTTC. It specifies CASSETSYEQFF.

This clonotype occurred many times. J is TRBJ2-4 and V is TRBV2, with D perhaps assigned TRBD1 or TRBD2 (5 bases each). The CDR3 loop spans 15 amino acids. Germline CDR1 SNHLY, CDR2 FYNNEI. Trimming removed 6 bases from V and 8 bases from J, with 20 bases in between. The CDR3 reads CASSLDSGRFDIQYF. CDR3 in DNA: TGTGCCAGCAGCCTCGACAGCGGCCGGTTCGACATTCAGTACTTC.

This sequence joins TRBV5-1 and TRBJ2-2; D gene ambiguous. Trimming took off 5 bases at V and 6 bases at J, with 8 bases between the two ends. The CDR3 covers 12 residues. Germline V gene sequence: CDR1 SGHRS, CDR2 YFSETQ. CDR3 loop: CASRVEAGELFF. The CDR3 DNA reads as TGCGCCAGCAGAGTAGAGGCCGGGGAGCTGTTTTTT.

In its sample, this clonotype was seen a few times. The chain uses TRBV19 and TRBJ1-5; D unclear. This CDR3 has 13 residues. Germline CDR1 LNHDA, CDR2 SQIVND (reference sequence). V lost 5 bases to trimming and J lost 4 bases, with 9 bases between them. The CDR3 region is CASSGKKNQPQHF. In DNA, the CDR3 is TGTGCCAGTAGTGGTAAGAAGAATCAGCCCCAGCATTTT.

The gene calls are TRBV12-3 or TRBV12-4 and TRBJ2-2; 7 nucleotides agree with TRBD1. Trimming removed 5 bases from V and 0 bases from J; junction bases left unmatched: 3. The CDR3 loop spans 15 amino acids. CDR3: CASSIGQANTGELFF. The DNA of the CDR3 is TGTGCCAGCAGTATCGGACAGGCGAACACCGGGGAGCTGTTTTTT.

The rearrangement links TRBV20-1 to TRBJ2-5, with D possibly being TRBD1 (6 bases). This CDR3 is 15 amino acids long. The germline V and J ends were trimmed by 2 bases and 2 bases, with 15 bases remaining between them. The germline V gene has CDR1 DFQATT and CDR2 SNEGSKA (reference sequence). The CDR3 region is CSARPGTRLQETQYF. The DNA of the CDR3 is TGCAGTGCTAGACCCGGGACACGGTTACAAGAGACCCAGTACTTC.

DNA of the CDR3: TGCGCCAGCAGCTTAAGACAGGGCGTGAACACTGAAGCTTTCTTT. Protein: CASSLRQGVNTEAFF. V and J are TRBV5-1 and TRBJ1-1; 7 bases line up with TRBD1. Germline CDR1 reads SGHRS; CDR2 reads YFSETQ. This CDR3 has 15 residues. V trimming: 2 bases; J trimming: 0 bases; junction bases outside the gene matches: 4. The full variable domain, rest sourced from reference TRBV5-1 and TRBJ1-1, is KAGVTQTPRYLIKTRGQQVTLSCSPISGHRSVSWYQQTPGQGLQFLFEYFSETQRNKGNFPGRFSGRQFSNSRSEMNVSTLELGDSALYLCASSLRQGVNTEAFFGQGTRLTVV.

This clonotype was picked up a small number of times. The rearrangement uses TRBV10-3 and TRBJ2-2; 12 nucleotides line up with TRBD1. Germline lookup yields CDR1 ENHRY and CDR2 SYGVKD. The CDR3 extends over 19 amino acids. V shed 1 base, J shed 6 bases, and the junction held 12 bases outside the gene matches. The CDR3 DNA reads TGTGCCATCAGTGAGTTACCGGGACAGGGGGCTATTAAGGCCGGGGAGCTGTTTTTT. Its translation: CAISELPGQGAIKAGELFF.

This clonotype turned up a few times. The DNA for the CDR3 is TGTGCCACCAGTCCCGGGACAGGGGCGGATGGCTACACCTTC. It yields the protein CATSPGTGADGYTF. The V and J genes are TRBV24-1 and TRBJ1-2; 10 nucleotides line up with TRBD1. With V trimmed by 6 bases and J by 6 bases, 6 bases remained unmatched. Germline CDR1 is KGHDR and CDR2 is SFDVKD. CDR3 length: 14 amino acids.